The next 8 T cell receptor beta chains were all read from a single sample in a study of T cell clones after liver transplantation. Some clones are missing from TCRdb's copy, which holds only in-frame ones; the method was immunoSEQ multiplex PCR. The sample includes 9,500 to 10,000 clones, about 72% of them seen just once. Sequenced material: CD8+ T cells from blood, taken at the approximately 15-month timepoint. These receptor sequences come from a human patient who received a liver transplant. Some T cells may possibly be graft donor cells.

The chain uses TRBV2 and TRBJ1-2; the D is unclear. This CDR3 contains 14 residues. Trimming stripped 4 bases from V and 14 bases from J, with 23 bases between. The germline CDR1 and CDR2 sequences are SNHLY and FYNNEI. The DNA for the CDR3 is TGTGCCAGCAGTGCCCAGAGTTTACTATGGCTAGGGACCTTC. This codes for CASSAQSLLWLGTF.

In this sample, this clone turned up once. This chain joins TRBV7-2 and TRBJ2-2; D is possibly TRBD1 or TRBD2 (6 bases each). V lost 1 base and J 3 bases, leaving 12 bases between the germline ends. CDR3 length: 16 amino acids. Germline V lookup: CDR1 SGHTA, CDR2 FQGNSA. The CDR3 protein is CASSLEGGHYTGELFF. The CDR3 nucleotides read TGTGCCAGCAGCTTAGAGGGGGGACATTACACCGGGGAGCTGTTTTTT. The variable domain in full, completed from reference TRBV7-2 and TRBJ2-2, reads GAGVSQSPSNKVTEKGKDVELRCDPISGHTALYWYRQSLGQGLEFLIYFQGNSAPDKSGLPSDRFSAERTGGSVSTLTIQRTQQEDSAVYLCASSLEGGHYTGELFFGEGSRLTVL.

V and J are TRBV19 and TRBJ2-3; D uncertain. The CDR3 spans 15 residues. Per the germline V gene, CDR1 is LNHDA and CDR2 is SQIVND (reference sequence). Trimming took 5 bases from V and 0 from J, leaving 12 bases between them. CDR3 in DNA: TGTGCCAGTAGTGATGGGATTACTAGCACAGATACGCAGTATTTT. Its translation: CASSDGITSTDTQYF.

The V gene is TRBV19, the J gene TRBJ2-7; 7 bases agree with TRBD1. Germline V gene sequence: CDR1 LNHDA, CDR2 SQIVND (reference sequence). The CDR3 loop spans 15 amino acids. The V gene end was trimmed by 4 bases and the J gene end by 2 bases; junction bases not matched to a gene: 8. This chain's CDR3 is CASSSARGRTYEQYF. The CDR3 nucleotides are TGTGCCAGTAGTAGTGCAAGGGGGCGGACCTACGAGCAGTACTTC. The whole variable domain, remainder taken from reference TRBV19 and TRBJ2-7, is DGGITQSPKYLFRKEGQNVTLSCEQNLNHDAMYWYRQDPGQGLRLIYYSQIVNDFQKGDIAEGYSVSREKKESFPLTVTSAQKNPTAFYLCASSSARGRTYEQYFGPGTRLTVT.

V and J are TRBV15 and TRBJ1-5; 10 nucleotides line up with TRBD1. In germline, CDR1 is LNHNV, CDR2 YYDKDF (reference sequence). CDR3 size: 16 residues. J gave up 6 bases and V 3 bases, and 8 bases lay outside the gene matches. CDR3 bases: TGTGCCACCAGCAGCCAATCAAGGACAGGGGGTCAGCCCCAGCATTTT. The encoded protein is CATSSQSRTGGQPQHF.

V usage is TRBV7-9 and J usage is TRBJ2-1, with TRBD1 identical over 7 bases. Trimming took 11 bases from V and 10 from J; bases not matched to a gene: 11. The V gene's germline CDR1 is SEHNR and CDR2 FQNEAQ (reference sequence). This CDR3 has 12 residues. The CDR3 bases are TGTGCCTCATATGGCTCGGACAGGGAGCAGTTCTTC. Its protein product is CASYGSDREQFF.

This clone has just a few counts. The genes are TRBV7-6 and TRBJ1-2; TRBD1 might be the D (5 bases). The CDR3 is made up of 18 amino acids. Germline values: CDR1 SGHVS, CDR2 FNYEAQ. Deletions cut 5 bases from V and 0 bases from J, with 22 bases between. The CDR3, as DNA: TGTGCCAGCAGCCCCCGCCCGTCTGGGCAGGGCGCTAACTATGGCTACACCTTC. Residues: CASSPRPSGQGANYGYTF.

The rearrangement uses TRBV18 and TRBJ1-1; no clear D. This CDR3 region has 13 residues. The V end lost 0 bases, the J end lost 6 bases, and 8 bases lay between the germline ends. From germline, CDR1 is KGHSH and CDR2 LQKENI. The CDR3 nucleotides are TGTGCCAGCTCACCACCAGGGTACGCTGAAGCTTTCTTT. It encodes CASSPPGYAEAFF.